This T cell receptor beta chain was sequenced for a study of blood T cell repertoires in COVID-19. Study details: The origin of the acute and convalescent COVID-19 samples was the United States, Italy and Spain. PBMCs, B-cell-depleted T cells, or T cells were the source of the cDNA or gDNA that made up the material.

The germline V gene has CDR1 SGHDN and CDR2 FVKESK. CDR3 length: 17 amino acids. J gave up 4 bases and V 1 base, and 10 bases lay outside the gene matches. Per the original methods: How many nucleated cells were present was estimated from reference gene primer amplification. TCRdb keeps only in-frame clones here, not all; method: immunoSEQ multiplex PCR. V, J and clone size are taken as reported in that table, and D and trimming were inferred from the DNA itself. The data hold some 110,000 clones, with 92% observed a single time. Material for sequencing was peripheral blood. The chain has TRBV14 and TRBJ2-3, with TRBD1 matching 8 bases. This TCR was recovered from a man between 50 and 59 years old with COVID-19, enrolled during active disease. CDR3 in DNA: TGTGCCAGCAGCCAAGTAAACCCTCAACAGGGGGCAGATACGCAGTATTTT. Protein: CASSQVNPQQGADTQYF.